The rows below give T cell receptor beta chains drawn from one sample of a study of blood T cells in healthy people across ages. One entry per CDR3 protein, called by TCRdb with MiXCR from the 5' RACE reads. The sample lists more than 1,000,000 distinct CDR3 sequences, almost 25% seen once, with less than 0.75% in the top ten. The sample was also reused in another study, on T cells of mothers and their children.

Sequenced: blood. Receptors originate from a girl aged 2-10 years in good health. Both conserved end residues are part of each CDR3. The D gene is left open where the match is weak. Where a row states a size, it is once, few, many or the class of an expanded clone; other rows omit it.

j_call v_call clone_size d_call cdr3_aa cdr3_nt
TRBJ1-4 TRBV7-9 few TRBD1 CASSSGQGPEKLFF TGTGCCAGCAGCTCTGGACAGGGGCCTGAAAAACTGTTTTTT
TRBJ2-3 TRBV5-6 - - CASSLAPADLSTDTQYF TGTGCCAGCAGCTTGGCCCCGGCAGACCTCAGCACAGATACGCAGTATTTT
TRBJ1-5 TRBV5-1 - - CASSLGEIGQPQHF TGCGCCAGCAGCTTAGGGGAAATTGGTCAGCCCCAGCATTTT
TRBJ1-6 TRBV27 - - CASSASDSGNSPLHF TGTGCCAGCAGTGCCTCGGACAGTGGGAATTCACCCCTCCACTTT
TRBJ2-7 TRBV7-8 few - CASSLAGGIKDEQYF TGTGCCAGCAGCTTAGCGGGCGGCATTAAGGACGAGCAGTACTTC
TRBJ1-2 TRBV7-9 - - CASSPVLPYGYTF TGTGCCAGCAGCCCCGTCCTCCCCTATGGCTACACCTTC
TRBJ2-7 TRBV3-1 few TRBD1 CASSRATGNEQYF TGTGCCAGCAGCCGAGCGACAGGGAACGAGCAGTACTTC
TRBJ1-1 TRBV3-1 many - CASSRTGYTEAFF TGTGCCAGCAGCCGGACCGGTTACACTGAAGCTTTCTTT
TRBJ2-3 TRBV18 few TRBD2 CASSPSTSGSTDTQYF TGTGCCAGCTCACCATCGACTAGCGGGAGCACAGATACGCAGTATTTT
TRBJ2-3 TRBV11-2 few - CASSLQGDNPTDTQYF TGTGCCAGCAGCTTGCAAGGGGACAACCCCACAGATACGCAGTATTTT
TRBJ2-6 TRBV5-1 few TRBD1 CASSLLGTGGAGANVLTF TGCGCCAGCAGCTTGTTAGGGACAGGGGGCGCCGGGGCCAACGTCCTGACCTTC
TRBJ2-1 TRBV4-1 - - CASSSQAGISYNEQFF TGCGCCAGCAGCTCACAAGCAGGTATCTCCTACAATGAGCAGTTCTTC
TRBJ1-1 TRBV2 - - CASRAGMGTEAFF TGTGCCAGCAGGGCAGGGATGGGGACTGAAGCTTTCTTT
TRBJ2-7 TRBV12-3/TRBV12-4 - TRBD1 CASTMGDSYEQYF TGTGCCAGCACCATGGGGGACAGCTACGAGCAGTACTTC
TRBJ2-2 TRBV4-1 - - CASSLGGGAGELFF TGCGCCAGCAGCCTTGGAGGGGGCGCCGGGGAGCTGTTTTTT
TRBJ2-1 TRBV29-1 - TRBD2 CSVEYTSGGNEQFF TGCAGCGTTGAATATACTAGCGGGGGAAACGAGCAGTTCTTC
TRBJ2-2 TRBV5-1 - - CASSLYGDRELFF TGCGCCAGCAGCTTGTACGGGGACCGGGAGCTGTTTTTT
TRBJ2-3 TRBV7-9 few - CASSKLSDPKDTQYF TGTGCCAGCAGTAAACTTTCCGACCCGAAAGATACGCAGTATTTT
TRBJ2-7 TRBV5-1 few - CASSLGQESSYEQYF TGCGCCAGCAGCTTGGGGCAGGAAAGCTCCTACGAGCAGTACTTC
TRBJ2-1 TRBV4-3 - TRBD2 CASSQVWTSNEQFF TGCGCCAGCAGCCAAGTTTGGACTAGCAATGAGCAGTTCTTC
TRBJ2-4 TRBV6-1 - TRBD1 CASTMTGMLNIQYF TGTGCCAGCACCATGACAGGGATGTTAAACATTCAGTACTTC
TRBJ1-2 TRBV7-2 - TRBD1 CASSLDRDGGYTF TGTGCCAGCAGCCTTGACAGGGATGGTGGCTACACCTTC
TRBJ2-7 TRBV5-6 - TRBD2 CASNQGLREQYF TGTGCCAGCAACCAGGGACTACGCGAGCAGTACTTC
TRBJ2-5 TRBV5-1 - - CASSPSGDRPQETQYF TGCGCCAGCAGCCCAAGCGGGGACAGACCCCAAGAGACCCAGTACTTC
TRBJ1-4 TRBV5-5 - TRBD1 CATKAGTEDEKLFF TGTGCCACCAAGGCCGGGACAGAGGATGAAAAACTGTTTTTT
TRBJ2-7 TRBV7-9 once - CSSSLGFYEQYF TGTTCCAGCAGCTTAGGTTTTTACGAGCAGTACTTC
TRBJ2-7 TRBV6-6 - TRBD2 CASSYTLAGEGEQYF TGTGCCAGCAGTTACACTTTAGCGGGAGAGGGCGAGCAGTACTTC
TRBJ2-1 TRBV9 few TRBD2 CASSVLAGGLGNEQFF TGTGCCAGCAGCGTTTTAGCGGGAGGCCTGGGGAATGAGCAGTTCTTC
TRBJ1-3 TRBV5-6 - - CASSFGVPGNTIYF TGTGCCAGCAGCTTTGGCGTTCCTGGAAACACCATATATTTT
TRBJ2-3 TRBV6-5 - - CASSLVASEYTDTQYF TGTGCCAGCAGTTTAGTTGCTAGCGAATACACAGATACGCAGTATTTT
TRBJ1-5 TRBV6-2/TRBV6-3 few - CASSLISDQPQHF TGTGCCAGCAGCCTTATCTCGGATCAGCCCCAGCATTTT
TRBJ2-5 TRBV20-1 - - CSAFGVGWGETQYF TGCAGTGCTTTCGGTGTGGGGTGGGGAGAGACCCAGTACTTC
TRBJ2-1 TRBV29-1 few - CSVQEGNNEQFF TGCAGCGTCCAGGAGGGGAACAATGAGCAGTTCTTC
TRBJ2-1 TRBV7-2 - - CASSPRAGHEQFF TGTGCCAGCAGCCCCCGGGCCGGCCATGAGCAGTTCTTC
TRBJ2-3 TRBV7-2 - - CASSLYLQTSTDTQYF TGTGCCAGCAGCTTATATTTACAGACAAGCACAGATACGCAGTATTTT
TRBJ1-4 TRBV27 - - CASSLSWGGNEKLFF TGTGCCAGCAGCTTATCCTGGGGAGGTAATGAAAAACTGTTTTTT
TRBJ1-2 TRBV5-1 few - CASSLDSDVYGYTF TGCGCCAGCAGCTTGGACAGTGACGTGTATGGCTACACCTTC
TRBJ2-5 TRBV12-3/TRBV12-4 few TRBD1 CASSGQVEGETQYF TGTGCCAGCAGCGGACAGGTAGAAGGGGAGACCCAGTACTTC
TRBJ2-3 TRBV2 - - CASSASSTQYF TGTGCCAGCAGTGCCAGCAGCACGCAGTATTTT
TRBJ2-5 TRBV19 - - CASSIGYEQHF TGTGCCAGTAGTATAGGCTACGAGCAGCACTTC
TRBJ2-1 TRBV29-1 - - CSVESGVRGEQFF TGCAGCGTTGAATCGGGGGTACGTGGTGAGCAGTTCTTC
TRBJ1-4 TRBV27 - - CASSPSSVPGHEKLFF TGTGCCAGCAGTCCCAGCTCGGTGCCGGGACATGAAAAACTGTTTTTT
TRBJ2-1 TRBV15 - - CATSRDLATGLDEQFF TGTGCCACCAGCAGAGATCTAGCTACGGGCCTAGATGAGCAGTTCTTC
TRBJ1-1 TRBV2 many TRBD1 CASSVGQGNTEAFF TGTGCCAGTAGTGTCGGACAGGGGAACACTGAAGCTTTCTTT
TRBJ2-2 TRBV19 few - CASSIEGTGELFF TGTGCCAGTAGTATAGAGGGCACCGGGGAGCTGTTTTTT
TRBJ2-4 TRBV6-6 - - CASTLRSTGIGDIQYF TGTGCCAGCACCTTAAGGTCAACAGGGATCGGGGACATTCAGTACTTC
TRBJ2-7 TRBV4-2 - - CASSQEVRTASYEQYF TGTGCCAGCAGCCAAGAGGTTCGGACCGCCTCCTACGAGCAGTACTTC
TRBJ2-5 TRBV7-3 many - CASSLRGESGTQYF TGTGCCAGCAGCTTAAGGGGGGAGTCGGGGACCCAGTACTTC
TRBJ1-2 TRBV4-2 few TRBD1 CASSPVQGADGYTF TGTGCCAGCAGCCCAGTCCAGGGGGCGGATGGCTACACCTTC
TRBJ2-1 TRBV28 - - CASSFTQFVDEQFF TGTGCCAGCAGTTTTACACAATTCGTGGATGAGCAGTTCTTC
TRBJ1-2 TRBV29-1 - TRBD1 CSVDAGQGAGYTF TGCAGCGTTGATGCGGGACAGGGAGCTGGCTACACCTTC
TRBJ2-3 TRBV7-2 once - CASSLARWWDTQYF TGTGCCAGCAGCTTAGCGCGGTGGTGGGATACGCAGTATTTT
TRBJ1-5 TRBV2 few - CASSVGHKNQPQHF TGTGCCAGCAGTGTGGGACACAAGAATCAGCCCCAGCATTTT
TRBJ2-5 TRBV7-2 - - CASSLERTETQYF TGTGCCAGCAGCTTAGAGAGGACGGAGACCCAGTACTTC